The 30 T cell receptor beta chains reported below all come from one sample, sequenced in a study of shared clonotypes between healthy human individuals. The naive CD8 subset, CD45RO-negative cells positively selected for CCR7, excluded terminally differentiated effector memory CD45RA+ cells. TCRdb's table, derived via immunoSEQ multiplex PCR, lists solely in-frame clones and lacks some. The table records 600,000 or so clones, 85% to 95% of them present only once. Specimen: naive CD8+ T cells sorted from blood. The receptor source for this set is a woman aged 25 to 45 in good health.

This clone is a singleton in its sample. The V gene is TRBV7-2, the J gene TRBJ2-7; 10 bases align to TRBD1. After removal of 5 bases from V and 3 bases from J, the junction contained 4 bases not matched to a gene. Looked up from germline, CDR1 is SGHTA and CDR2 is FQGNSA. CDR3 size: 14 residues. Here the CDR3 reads CASSPWTGGYEQYF. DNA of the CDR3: TGTGCCAGCAGCCCTTGGACAGGGGGCTACGAGCAGTACTTC.

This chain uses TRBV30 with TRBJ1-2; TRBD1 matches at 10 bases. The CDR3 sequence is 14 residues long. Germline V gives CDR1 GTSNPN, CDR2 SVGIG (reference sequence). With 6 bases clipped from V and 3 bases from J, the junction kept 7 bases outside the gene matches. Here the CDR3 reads CACWTGGRDYGYTF. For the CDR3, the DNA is TGTGCCTGTTGGACAGGGGGGAGGGACTATGGCTACACCTTC.

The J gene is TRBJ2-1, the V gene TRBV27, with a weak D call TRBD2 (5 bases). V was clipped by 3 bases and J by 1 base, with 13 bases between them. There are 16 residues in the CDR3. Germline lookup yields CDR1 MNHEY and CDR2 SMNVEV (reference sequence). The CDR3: CASSFGPGTSYNEQFF. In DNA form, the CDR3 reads TGTGCCAGCAGTTTTGGCCCGGGAACGTCCTACAATGAGCAGTTCTTC.

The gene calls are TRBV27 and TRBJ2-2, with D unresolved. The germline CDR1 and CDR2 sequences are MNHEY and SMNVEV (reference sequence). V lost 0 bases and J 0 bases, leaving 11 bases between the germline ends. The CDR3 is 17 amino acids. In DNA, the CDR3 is TGTGCCAGCAGTTTATCGCCTCACCACGCGAACACCGGGGAGCTGTTTTTT. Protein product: CASSLSPHHANTGELFF.

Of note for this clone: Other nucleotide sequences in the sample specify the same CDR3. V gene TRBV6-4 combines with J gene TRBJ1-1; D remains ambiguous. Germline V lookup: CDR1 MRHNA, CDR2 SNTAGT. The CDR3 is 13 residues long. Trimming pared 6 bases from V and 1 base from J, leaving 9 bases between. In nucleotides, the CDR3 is TGTGCCAGCAGCGAAGGACGGAACACTGAAGCTTTCTTT. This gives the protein CASSEGRNTEAFF.

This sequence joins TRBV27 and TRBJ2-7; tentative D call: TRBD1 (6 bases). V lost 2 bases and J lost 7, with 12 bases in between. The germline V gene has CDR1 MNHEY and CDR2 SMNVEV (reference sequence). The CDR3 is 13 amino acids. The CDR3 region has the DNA TGTGCCAGCAGTTTAGGGGACATCGGAGAGCAGTACTTC. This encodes CASSLGDIGEQYF.

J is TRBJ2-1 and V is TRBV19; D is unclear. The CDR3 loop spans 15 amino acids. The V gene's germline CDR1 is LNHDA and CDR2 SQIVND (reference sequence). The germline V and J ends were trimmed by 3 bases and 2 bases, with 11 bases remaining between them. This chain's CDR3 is CASSIRDTPYNEQFF. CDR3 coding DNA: TGTGCCAGTAGTATCCGAGACACCCCCTACAATGAGCAGTTCTTC.

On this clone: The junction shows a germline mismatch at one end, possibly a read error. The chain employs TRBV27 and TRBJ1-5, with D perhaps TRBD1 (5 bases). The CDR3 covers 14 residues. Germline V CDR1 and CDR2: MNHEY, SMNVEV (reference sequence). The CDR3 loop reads CASRQTATNHPQHF. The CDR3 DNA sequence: TGTGCCAGCAGGCAGACAGCTACCAATCACCCCCAGCATTTT.

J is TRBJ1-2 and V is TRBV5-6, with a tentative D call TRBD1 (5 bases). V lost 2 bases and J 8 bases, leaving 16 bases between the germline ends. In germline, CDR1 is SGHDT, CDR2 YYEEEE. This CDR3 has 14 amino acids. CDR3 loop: CASSFQTVTRGYTF. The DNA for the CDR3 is TGTGCCAGCAGCTTCCAGACAGTAACCCGCGGCTACACCTTC.

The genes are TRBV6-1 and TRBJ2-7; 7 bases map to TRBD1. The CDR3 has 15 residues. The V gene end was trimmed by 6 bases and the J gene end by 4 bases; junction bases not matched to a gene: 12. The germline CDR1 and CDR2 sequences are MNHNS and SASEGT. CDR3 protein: CASRGDRVGFYEQYF. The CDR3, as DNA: TGTGCCAGCAGAGGAGACAGGGTAGGGTTTTACGAGCAGTACTTC.

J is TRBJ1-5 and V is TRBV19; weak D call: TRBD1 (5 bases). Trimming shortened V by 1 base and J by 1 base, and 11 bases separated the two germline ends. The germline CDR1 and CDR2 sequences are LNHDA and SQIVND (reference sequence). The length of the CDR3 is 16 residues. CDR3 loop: CASSIASGGSNQPQHF. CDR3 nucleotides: TGTGCCAGTAGTATAGCTTCCGGGGGAAGCAATCAGCCCCAGCATTTT. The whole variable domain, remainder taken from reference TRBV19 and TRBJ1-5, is DGGITQSPKYLFRKEGQNVTLSCEQNLNHDAMYWYRQDPGQGLRLIYYSQIVNDFQKGDIAEGYSVSREKKESFPLTVTSAQKNPTAFYLCASSIASGGSNQPQHFGDGTRLSIL.

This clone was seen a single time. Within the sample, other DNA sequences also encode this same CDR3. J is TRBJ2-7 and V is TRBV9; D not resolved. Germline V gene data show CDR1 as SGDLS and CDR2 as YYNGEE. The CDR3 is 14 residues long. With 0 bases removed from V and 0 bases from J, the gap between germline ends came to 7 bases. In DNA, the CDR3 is TGTGCCAGCAGCGTAGAGGGCAGCTCCTACGAGCAGTACTTC. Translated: CASSVEGSSYEQYF.

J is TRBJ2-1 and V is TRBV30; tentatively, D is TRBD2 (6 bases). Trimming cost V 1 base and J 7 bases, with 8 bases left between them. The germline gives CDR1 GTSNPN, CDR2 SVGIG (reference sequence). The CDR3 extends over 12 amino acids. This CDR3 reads CAWSAGENEQFF. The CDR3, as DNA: TGTGCCTGGAGTGCGGGGGAGAATGAGCAGTTCTTC.

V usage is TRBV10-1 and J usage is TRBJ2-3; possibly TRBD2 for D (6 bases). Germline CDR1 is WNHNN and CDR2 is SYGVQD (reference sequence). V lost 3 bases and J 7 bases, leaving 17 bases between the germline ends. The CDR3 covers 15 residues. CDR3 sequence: CASSETRGSGYTQYF. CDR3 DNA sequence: TGCGCCAGCAGTGAAACGCGGGGATCCGGATATACGCAGTATTTT.

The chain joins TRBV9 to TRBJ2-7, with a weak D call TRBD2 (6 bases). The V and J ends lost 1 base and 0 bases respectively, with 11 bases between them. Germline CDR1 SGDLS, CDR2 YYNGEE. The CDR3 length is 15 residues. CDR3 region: CASSVRWGDSYEQYF. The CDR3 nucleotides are TGTGCCAGCAGCGTACGGTGGGGGGACTCCTACGAGCAGTACTTC.

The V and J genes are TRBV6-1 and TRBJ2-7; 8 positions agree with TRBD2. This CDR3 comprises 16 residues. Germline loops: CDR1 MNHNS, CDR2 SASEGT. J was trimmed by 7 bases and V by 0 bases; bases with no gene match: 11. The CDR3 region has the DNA TGTGCCAGCAGTGAAGCTTTCGGGAGGGCCTTCGAGGAGCAGTACTTC. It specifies CASSEAFGRAFEEQYF.

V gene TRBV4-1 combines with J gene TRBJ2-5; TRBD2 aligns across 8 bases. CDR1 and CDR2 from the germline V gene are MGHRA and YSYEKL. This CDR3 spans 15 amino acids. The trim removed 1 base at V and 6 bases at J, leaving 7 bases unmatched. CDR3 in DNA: TGCGCCAGCAGCCAAGCGGGGACTAGTCTGAAGACCCAGTACTTC. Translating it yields CASSQAGTSLKTQYF.

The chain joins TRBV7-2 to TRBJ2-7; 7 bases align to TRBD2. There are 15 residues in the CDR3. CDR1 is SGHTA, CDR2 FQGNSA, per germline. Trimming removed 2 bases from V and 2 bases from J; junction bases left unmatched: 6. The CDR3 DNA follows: TGTGCCAGCAGCTTATCGGTAGCGGGCCCCTACGAGCAGTACTTC. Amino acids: CASSLSVAGPYEQYF. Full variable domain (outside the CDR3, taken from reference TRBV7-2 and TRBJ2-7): GAGVSQSPSNKVTEKGKDVELRCDPISGHTALYWYRQSLGQGLEFLIYFQGNSAPDKSGLPSDRFSAERTGGSVSTLTIQRTQQEDSAVYLCASSLSVAGPYEQYFGPGTRLTVT.

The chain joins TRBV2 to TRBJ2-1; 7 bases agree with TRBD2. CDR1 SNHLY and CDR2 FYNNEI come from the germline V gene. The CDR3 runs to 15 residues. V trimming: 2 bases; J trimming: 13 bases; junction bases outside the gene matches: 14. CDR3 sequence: CASSERSGLGDGQFF. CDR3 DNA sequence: TGTGCCAGCAGTGAAAGGTCAGGACTAGGTGATGGTCAGTTCTTC.

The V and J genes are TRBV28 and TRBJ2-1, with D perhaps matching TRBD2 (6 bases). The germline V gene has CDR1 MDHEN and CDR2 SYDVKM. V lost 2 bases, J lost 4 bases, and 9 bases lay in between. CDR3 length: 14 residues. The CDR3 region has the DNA TGTGCCAGCAGTTTAGCGGGAACGTACAATGAGCAGTTCTTC. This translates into CASSLAGTYNEQFF.

The CDR3 nucleotides read TGTGCCAGCAGTCTCATAGACAGGGGCGAGCAGTTCTTC. Protein product: CASSLIDRGEQFF. The chain has TRBV2 and TRBJ2-1; 8 nucleotides line up with TRBD1. J lost 10 bases, V lost 5 bases, and 7 bases had no gene match. This CDR3 comprises 13 residues. Germline CDR1 and CDR2: SNHLY and FYNNEI. Looking up the rest from reference TRBV2 and TRBJ2-1 gives the full variable domain: EPEVTQTPSHQVTQMGQEVILRCVPISNHLYFYWYRQILGQKVEFLVSFYNNEISEKSEIFDDQFSVERPDGSNFTLKIRSTKLEDSAMYFCASSLIDRGEQFFGPGTRLTVL.

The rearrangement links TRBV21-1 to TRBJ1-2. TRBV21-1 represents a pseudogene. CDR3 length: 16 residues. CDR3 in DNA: TGTGCCAGCAGCAAAGCGCGGTGCCGACTGGAACGTGGCTACACCTTC. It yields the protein CASSKARCRLERGYTF.

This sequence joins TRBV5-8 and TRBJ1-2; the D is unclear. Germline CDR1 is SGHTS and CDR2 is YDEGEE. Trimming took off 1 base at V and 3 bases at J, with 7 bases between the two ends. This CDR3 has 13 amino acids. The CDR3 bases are TGTGCCAGCAGCTTGACGGTCGACTATGGCTACACCTTC. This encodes CASSLTVDYGYTF.

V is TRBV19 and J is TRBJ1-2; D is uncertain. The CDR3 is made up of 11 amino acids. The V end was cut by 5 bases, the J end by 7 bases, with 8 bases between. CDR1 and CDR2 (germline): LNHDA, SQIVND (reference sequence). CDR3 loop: CASSSYLGYTF. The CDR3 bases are TGTGCCAGTAGTTCCTATCTTGGCTACACCTTC.

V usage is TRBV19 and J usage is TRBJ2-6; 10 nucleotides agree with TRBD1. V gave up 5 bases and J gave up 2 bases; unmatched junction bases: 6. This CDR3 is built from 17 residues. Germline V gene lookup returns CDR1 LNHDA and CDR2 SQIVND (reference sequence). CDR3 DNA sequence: TGTGCCAGTAGTCCGCGGACAGGGGGTACTGGGGCCAACGTCCTGACTTTC. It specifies CASSPRTGGTGANVLTF.

The CDR3 is CASSQDTGTSEAFF. CDR3 nucleotide sequence: TGCGCCAGCAGCCAAGATACGGGCACCTCTGAAGCTTTCTTT. The chain carries TRBV4-1 and TRBJ1-1; D not certain. Germline V lookup: CDR1 MGHRA, CDR2 YSYEKL. CDR3 size: 14 residues. V lost 0 bases, J lost 6 bases, and 11 bases lay in between.

CDR3 protein: CASSRLAGDFNEQYF. For the CDR3, the DNA is TGCGCCAGCAGCAGACTAGCGGGAGACTTCAACGAGCAGTACTTC. This sequence joins TRBV5-1 and TRBJ2-7; 12 bases are a match to TRBD2. V lost 4 bases and J lost 5; bases outside the gene matches: 7. Germline V gene data show CDR1 as SGHRS and CDR2 as YFSETQ. This CDR3 contains 15 residues. Based on the CDR3 plus reference TRBV5-1 and TRBJ2-7, the full variable domain is KAGVTQTPRYLIKTRGQQVTLSCSPISGHRSVSWYQQTPGQGLQFLFEYFSETQRNKGNFPGRFSGRQFSNSRSEMNVSTLELGDSALYLCASSRLAGDFNEQYFGPGTRLTVT.

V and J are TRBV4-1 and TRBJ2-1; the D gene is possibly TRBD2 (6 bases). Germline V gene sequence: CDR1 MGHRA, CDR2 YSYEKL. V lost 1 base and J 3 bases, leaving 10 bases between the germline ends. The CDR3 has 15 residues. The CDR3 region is CASSQGADYYNEQFF. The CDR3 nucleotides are TGCGCCAGCAGCCAAGGGGCGGACTACTACAATGAGCAGTTCTTC.

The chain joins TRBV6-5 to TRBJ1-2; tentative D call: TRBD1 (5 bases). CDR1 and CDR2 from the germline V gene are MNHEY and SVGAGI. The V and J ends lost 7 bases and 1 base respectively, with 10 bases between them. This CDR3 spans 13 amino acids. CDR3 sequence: CASNGGDNYGYTF. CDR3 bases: TGTGCCAGCAACGGGGGGGATAACTATGGCTACACCTTC.

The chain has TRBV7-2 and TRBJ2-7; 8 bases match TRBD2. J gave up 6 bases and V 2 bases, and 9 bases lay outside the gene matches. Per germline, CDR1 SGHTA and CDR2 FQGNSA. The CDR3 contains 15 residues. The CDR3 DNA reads TGTGCCAGCAGCTTATTTATTTACCGGGGGGGCGAGCAGTACTTC. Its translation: CASSLFIYRGGEQYF.